This T cell receptor (beta chain) was documented in a study of OX40 agonist ivuxolimab in advanced cancers. Study-level background: Ivuxolimab, an antibody that agonizes OX40 (CD134), was administered to the patients. Overall study results and limits: The antigens recognized by the expanded peripheral T cells, that is their antigen specificity, were not determined.

Using immunoSEQ multiplex PCR, the repertoire was profiled, and TCRdb retains in-frame clones only, with some absent. The table shows tens of thousands of clones, with over 85% occurring only once. Turning to this clone: Its antigen is unidentified.

The sequencing here drew on CD4+ or CD8+ T cells sorted from blood, taken in a trial of the OX40 agonist ivuxolimab. The TCR was taken from an adult with an advanced solid tumor such as melanoma, head and neck, liver or kidney cancer.

The CDR3 DNA reads as TGCGCCAGCAGCCAATTCATCGGCGGTGAGCAGTTCTTC. Translated, it gives CASSQFIGGEQFF. This chain links TRBV4-3 with TRBJ2-1, with D hard to call. Germline CDR1 and CDR2: LGHNA and YSLEER. CDR3 size: 13 residues. With 2 bases removed from V and 9 bases from J, the gap between germline ends came to 11 bases.